This TCR beta chain is from a study of cytomegalovirus exposure and HLA in healthy donors. The germline CDR1 and CDR2 sequences are SGHTA and FQGTGA. The CDR3 length is 15 residues. V trimming: 5 bases; J trimming: 6 bases; junction bases outside the gene matches: 9. The PCR made use of 60 Vbeta and 13 Jbeta primers. Here immunoSEQ multiplex PCR was the method, and the copy in TCRdb shows in-frame clones only, minus some. The sample yields about 52,000 clones, 60% to 75% seen once. The specimen sequenced was PBMCs. The TCR originated in a woman in her fifties or sixties in good health and CMV-seronegative. The gene calls are TRBV7-3 and TRBJ2-1; 8 bases fit TRBD1. CDR3 sequence: CASSPGGAPGNEQFF. As DNA, the CDR3 is TGTGCCAGCAGCCCAGGGGGCGCCCCGGGCAATGAGCAGTTCTTC.